Listed below are T cell receptor beta chains from one sample, sequenced in a study of blood T cells in healthy people across ages. TCRdb passed the 5' RACE reads through MiXCR, listing each CDR3 protein once. The repertoire has approximately 830,000 distinct CDR3 sequences, approximately 67% of them found once; the top ten carry roughly 26%. Specimen: blood. The receptors here all came from a man aged 25-45 years in good health. Each CDR3 is given with its conserved first and last residue. The D gene is left open where the match is weak. Part of the rows lack a size; the others show once, few, many or a class for expanded clones.

v_gene	j_gene	abundance	d_gene	len	CDR3nt	CDR3aa
TRBV10-3	TRBJ1-2	few	.	13	TGTGCCATCAGTGAGTCCACAGGGAGTGGCTACACCTTC	CAISESTGSGYTF
TRBV20-1	TRBJ2-3	.	.	14	TGCAGTGCTAGGTTAGCGTTCGGCACAGATACGCAGTATTTT	CSARLAFGTDTQYF
TRBV15	TRBJ2-5	.	TRBD1	16	TGTGCCACTATCAGCGGGACAGGGGGATCCCGAGAGACCCAGTACTTC	CATISGTGGSRETQYF
TRBV7-3	TRBJ2-1	.	.	12	TGTGCCAGCAGTTCTACACGGGGGCGGAAGTTCTTC	CASSSTRGRKFF
TRBV20-1	TRBJ2-7	.	TRBD2	14	TGCAGTGCCGCCCCGGGACTAGCGGGATACGAGCAGTACTTC	CSAAPGLAGYEQYF
TRBV29-1	TRBJ2-7	once	.	13	TGCAGCGTTAAGGCCGGGGGCTCCTACGAGCAGTACTTC	CSVKAGGSYEQYF
TRBV20-1	TRBJ2-5	.	.	13	TGCAGTGCTAGGATGGGGGCGTTGGAGACCCAGTACTTC	CSARMGALETQYF
TRBV5-1	TRBJ2-5	.	.	13	TGCGCCAGCAGCGTAGCCTTAGGAGAGACCCAGTACTTC	CASSVALGETQYF
TRBV7-2	TRBJ2-7	.	.	16	TGTGCCAGCAGCTTAGGGGCGTCAAAGGAGGGCTACGAGCAGTACTTC	CASSLGASKEGYEQYF
TRBV4-3	TRBJ2-7	few	.	13	TGCGCCAGCAGCCAAGATGACAGCTACGAGCAGTACTTC	CASSQDDSYEQYF
TRBV6-1	TRBJ2-3	.	TRBD1	18	TGTGCCAGCAGGCAGATCACAGGGGGCGGAAAGGTGTCAGATACGCAGTATTTT	CASRQITGGGKVSDTQYF
TRBV18	TRBJ2-3	.	.	15	TGTGCCAGCTCACCATCACAGGGCCTAACAGATACGCAGTATTTT	CASSPSQGLTDTQYF
TRBV24-1	TRBJ2-1	few	TRBD2	15	TGTGCCACCAGTTCCGGGACTAGCGGATACAATGAGCAGTTCTTC	CATSSGTSGYNEQFF
TRBV15	TRBJ2-1	many	.	14	TGTGCCACCAGCAGAGATCGGGCGGCCAGAGAGCAGTTCTTC	CATSRDRAAREQFF
TRBV20-1	TRBJ2-1	.	TRBD2	15	TGCAGTGCAGGCAGCGGGGGGGCCTCCTACAATGAGCAGTTCTTC	CSAGSGGASYNEQFF
TRBV12-3/TRBV12-4	TRBJ1-2	.	.	15	TGTGCCAGCAGTTTAGCTACGCGGCTAGTTGTTGGCTACACCTTC	CASSLATRLVVGYTF
TRBV25-1	TRBJ2-7	.	.	15	TGTGCCAGCAGTGAAGGGGTGGGTGTGTCCTACGAGCAGTACTTC	CASSEGVGVSYEQYF
TRBV20-1	TRBJ2-7	few	TRBD2	17	TGCAGTGCTCAGACAGGGTTCGAGACTAGCGGCTCCTACGAGCAGTACTTC	CSAQTGFETSGSYEQYF
TRBV6-5	TRBJ2-5	.	TRBD2	18	TGTGCCAGCAGTTACTCCGAACCTAGCGGAAAGTACCAAGAGACCCAGTACTTC	CASSYSEPSGKYQETQYF
TRBV11-2	TRBJ2-7	.	.	13	TGTGCCAGCAGCCGGACAGTAGGCTACGAGCAGTACTTC	CASSRTVGYEQYF
TRBV5-1	TRBJ1-1	.	TRBD1	16	TGCGCCAGCAGCTTTAGGACAGGCCTGAGCATCACTGAAGCTTTCTTT	CASSFRTGLSITEAFF
TRBV7-2	TRBJ2-3	.	.	15	TGTGCCAGCAGCTTTTGGGGGGGCCCCGCAGATACGCAGTATTTT	CASSFWGGPADTQYF
TRBV3-1	TRBJ2-7	few	.	15	TGTGCCAGCAGCCAAGTGGGGTCAGGGTCTTACGAGCAGTACTTC	CASSQVGSGSYEQYF
TRBV13	TRBJ2-7	.	.	13	TGTGCCAGCAGCGTAGAGGGGAACCACGAGCAGTACTTC	CASSVEGNHEQYF
TRBV6-2/TRBV6-3	TRBJ1-5	.	TRBD1	14	TGTGCCAGCCGAATGGGACAGGGTGAGGAGCCCCAGCATTTT	CASRMGQGEEPQHF
TRBV5-1	TRBJ1-5	.	.	18	TGCGCCAGCAGCCTTAAGACTGACAGACGTTATAGCAATCAGCCCCAGCATTTT	CASSLKTDRRYSNQPQHF